These T cell receptor beta chains were read from a single sample in a study of resident and recirculating memory T cells in vitiligo. Assay used: immunoSEQ multiplex PCR; TCRdb lists only in-frame clones, some missing. The sample has 70,000 to 85,000 clones; approximately 93% are singletons. What was sequenced was blood. The receptor set was obtained from a male donor with vitiligo. The conserved cysteine and the conserved F or W are not part of the CDR3 here. Only part of the rows carry a size: once, few, many, or a class if the clone is expanded.

>TRBV5-1|TRBJ2-5|.
ASSLLGTGDMETQY
>TRBV5-4|TRBJ1-5|.
ASSLDRGHGQPQH
>TRBV7-3|TRBJ2-1|.
ASSPYGQSSYNEQF
>TRBV7-2|TRBJ2-1|.
ASTERQGADEQF
>TRBV7-9|TRBJ2-5|.
ASSLAGRVETQY
>TRBV30|TRBJ1-3|.
AWSVHHLGCGNTIY
>TRBV19|TRBJ1-2|.
ASSRGPQGGYT
>TRBV27|TRBJ1-1|.
ATRHRGNTEAF
>TRBV7-9|TRBJ2-7|.
ASTPVSGRTGSSEQY
>TRBV28|TRBJ2-1|.
ASSPLRGGYNEQF
>TRBV5-6|TRBJ1-2|.
ASSFPDTNYGYT
>TRBV5-1|TRBJ1-2|.
ASSVGSTGGYT
>TRBV21-1|TRBJ1-2|.
ASSKVESPYGYT
>TRBV5-1|TRBJ1-2|.
ASSLSPGTGDGYT
>TRBV6-1|TRBJ1-2|.
ASSNSDGNYGYT
>TRBV28|TRBJ1-2|.
ASSHPSQEYYGYT
>TRBV4-3|TRBJ2-2|.
ASSQDSRNTGELF
>TRBV7-8|TRBJ1-1|few
ASTTAIMNTEAF
>TRBV7-9|TRBJ1-5|once
ASSFRGPGGVGSQPQH
>TRBV5-1|TRBJ1-5|.
ASSLGGLRNQPQH
>TRBV5-5|TRBJ2-2|.
ASSNRTANTGELF
>TRBV5-1|TRBJ1-1|.
ASKMTGGTEAF
>TRBV30|TRBJ2-7|once
AWSKGGTTYYEQY
>TRBV30|TRBJ2-7|.
AWTFPGQGAREQY
>TRBV5-8|TRBJ2-1|.
ASSSRTGGNEQF
>TRBV6-1|TRBJ1-5|.
ASRVTGGNQPQH
>TRBV7-2|TRBJ2-1|once
ASSQGTGSWNEQF
>TRBV7-9|TRBJ1-2|.
ASSYRVNYGYT
>TRBV2|TRBJ2-2|few
ASSADSTGELF
>TRBV7-2|TRBJ2-5|once
ASSLGWPGETQY
>TRBV13|TRBJ1-1|.
ASSLEPVRGFGTEAF
>TRBV27|TRBJ1-6|once
ASSSPTGTGNSPLH
>TRBV25-1|TRBJ2-7|.
ASSESLSSPGRSYEQY
>TRBV18|TRBJ1-3|.
ASSRGWDSGNTIY
>TRBV28|TRBJ1-2|.
ASSSQGADYGYT